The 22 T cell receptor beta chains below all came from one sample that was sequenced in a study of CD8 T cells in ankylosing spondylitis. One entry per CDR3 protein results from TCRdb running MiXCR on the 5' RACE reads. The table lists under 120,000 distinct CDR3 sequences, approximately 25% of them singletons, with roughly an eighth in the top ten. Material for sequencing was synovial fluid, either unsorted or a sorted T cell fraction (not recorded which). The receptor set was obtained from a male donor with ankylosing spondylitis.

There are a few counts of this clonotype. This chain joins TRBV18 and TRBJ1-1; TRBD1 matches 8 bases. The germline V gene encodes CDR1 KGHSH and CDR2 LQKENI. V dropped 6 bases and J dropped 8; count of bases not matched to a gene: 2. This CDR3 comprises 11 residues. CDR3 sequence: CASSRDREAFF. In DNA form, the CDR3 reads TGTGCCAGCTCCCGGGACAGGGAAGCTTTCTTT. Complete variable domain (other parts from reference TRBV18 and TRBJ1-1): NAGVMQNPRHLVRRRGQEARLRCSPMKGHSHVYWYRQLPEEGLKFMVYLQKENIIDESGMPKERFSAEFPKEGPSILRIQQVVRGDSAAYFCASSRDREAFFGQGTRLTVV.

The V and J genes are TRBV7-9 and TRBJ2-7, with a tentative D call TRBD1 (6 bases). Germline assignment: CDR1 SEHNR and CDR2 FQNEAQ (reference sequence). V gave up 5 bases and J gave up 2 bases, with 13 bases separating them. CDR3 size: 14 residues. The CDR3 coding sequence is TGTGCCAGCAGCCGCGGTACAGGGCCCTACGAGCAGTACTTC. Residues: CASSRGTGPYEQYF.

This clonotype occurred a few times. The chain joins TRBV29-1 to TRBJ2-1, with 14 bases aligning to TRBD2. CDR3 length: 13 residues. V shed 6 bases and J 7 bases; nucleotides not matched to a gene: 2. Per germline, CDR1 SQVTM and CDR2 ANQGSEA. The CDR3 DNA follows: TGCAGCGTCAGACTAGCGGGGGGGAATGAGCAGTTCTTC. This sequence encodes CSVRLAGGNEQFF.

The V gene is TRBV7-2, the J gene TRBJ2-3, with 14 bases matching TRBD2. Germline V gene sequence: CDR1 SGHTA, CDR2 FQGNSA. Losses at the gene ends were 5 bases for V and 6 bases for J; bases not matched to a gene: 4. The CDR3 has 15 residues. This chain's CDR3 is CASSRRTSGGDTQYF. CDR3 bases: TGTGCCAGCAGCCGCCGGACTAGCGGGGGGGATACGCAGTATTTT.

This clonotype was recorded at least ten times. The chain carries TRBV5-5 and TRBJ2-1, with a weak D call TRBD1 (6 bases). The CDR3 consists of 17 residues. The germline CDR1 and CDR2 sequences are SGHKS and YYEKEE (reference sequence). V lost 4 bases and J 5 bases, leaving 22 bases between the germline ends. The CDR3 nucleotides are TGTGCCAGCAGCCCAAACCCCGCAGGACAGATAAACAATGAGCAGTTCTTC. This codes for CASSPNPAGQINNEQFF. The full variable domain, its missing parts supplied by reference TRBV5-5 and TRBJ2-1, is DAGVTQSPTHLIKTRGQQVTLRCSPISGHKSVSWYQQVLGQGPQFIFQYYEKEERGRGNFPDRFSARQFPNYSSELNVNALLLGDSALYLCASSPNPAGQINNEQFFGPGTRLTVL.

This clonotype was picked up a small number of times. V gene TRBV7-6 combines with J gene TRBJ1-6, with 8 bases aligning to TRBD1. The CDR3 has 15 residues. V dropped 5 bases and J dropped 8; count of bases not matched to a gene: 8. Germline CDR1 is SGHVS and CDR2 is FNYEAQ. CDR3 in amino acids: CASSDGDRLYSPLHF. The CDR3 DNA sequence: TGTGCCAGCAGCGACGGGGACAGGCTCTATTCACCCCTCCACTTT. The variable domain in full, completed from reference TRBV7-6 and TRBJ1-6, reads GAGVSQSPRYKVTKRGQDVALRCDPISGHVSLYWYRQALGQGPEFLTYFNYEAQQDKSGLPNDRFSAERPEGSISTLTIQRTEQRDSAMYRCASSDGDRLYSPLHFGNGTRLTVT.

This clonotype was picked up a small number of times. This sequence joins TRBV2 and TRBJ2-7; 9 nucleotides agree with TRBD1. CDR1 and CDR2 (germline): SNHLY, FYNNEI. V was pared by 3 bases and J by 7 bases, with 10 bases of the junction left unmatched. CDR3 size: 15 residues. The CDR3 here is CASSESGTGPQEQYF. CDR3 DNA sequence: TGTGCCAGCAGTGAGTCCGGGACAGGGCCTCAAGAGCAGTACTTC. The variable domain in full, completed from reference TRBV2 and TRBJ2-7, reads EPEVTQTPSHQVTQMGQEVILRCVPISNHLYFYWYRQILGQKVEFLVSFYNNEISEKSEIFDDQFSVERPDGSNFTLKIRSTKLEDSAMYFCASSESGTGPQEQYFGPGTRLTVT.

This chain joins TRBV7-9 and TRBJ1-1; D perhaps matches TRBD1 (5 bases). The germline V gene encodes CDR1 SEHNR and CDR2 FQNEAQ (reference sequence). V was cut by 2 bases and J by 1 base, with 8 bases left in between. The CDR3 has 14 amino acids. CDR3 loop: CASSLFQGNTEAFF. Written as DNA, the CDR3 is TGTGCCAGCAGCTTATTTCAGGGGAACACTGAAGCTTTCTTT. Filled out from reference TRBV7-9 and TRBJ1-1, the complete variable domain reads DTGVSQNPRHKITKRGQNVTFRCDPISEHNRLYWYRQTLGQGPEFLTYFQNEAQLEKSRLLSDRFSAERPKGSFSTLEIQRTEQGDSAMYLCASSLFQGNTEAFFGQGTRLTVV.

CDR3 nucleotides: TGCGCCAGCAGCAGCACCGGGACTAGCCTAGAGACCCAGTACTTC. This codes for CASSSTGTSLETQYF. V usage is TRBV5-1 and J usage is TRBJ2-5; TRBD2 agrees at 9 bases. The V gene's germline CDR1 is SGHRS and CDR2 YFSETQ. There are 15 residues in the CDR3. V lost 4 bases, J lost 4 bases, and 8 bases stayed unmatched.

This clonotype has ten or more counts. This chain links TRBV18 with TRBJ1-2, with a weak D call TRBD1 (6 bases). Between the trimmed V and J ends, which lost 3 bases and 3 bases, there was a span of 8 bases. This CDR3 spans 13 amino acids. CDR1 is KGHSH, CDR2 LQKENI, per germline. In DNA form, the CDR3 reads TGTGCCAGCTCACCGGACAGATACTATGGCTACACCTTC. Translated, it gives CASSPDRYYGYTF.

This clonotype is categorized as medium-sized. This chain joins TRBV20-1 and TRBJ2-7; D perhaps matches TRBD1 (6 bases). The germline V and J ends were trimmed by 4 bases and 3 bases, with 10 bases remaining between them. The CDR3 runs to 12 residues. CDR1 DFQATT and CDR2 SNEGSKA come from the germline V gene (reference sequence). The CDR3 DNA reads TGCAGTGCTAAACAGGGAATCTACGAGCAGTACTTC. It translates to CSAKQGIYEQYF.

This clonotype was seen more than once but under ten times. CDR3 sequence: CASSFSGPPYNEQFF. The CDR3 DNA is TGCGCCAGCAGCTTCAGTGGGCCCCCCTACAATGAGCAGTTCTTC. This chain joins TRBV5-1 and TRBJ2-1; D is unresolved. V was pared by 2 bases and J by 2 bases, with 11 bases between. The CDR3 length is 15 residues. Germline V gives CDR1 SGHRS, CDR2 YFSETQ.

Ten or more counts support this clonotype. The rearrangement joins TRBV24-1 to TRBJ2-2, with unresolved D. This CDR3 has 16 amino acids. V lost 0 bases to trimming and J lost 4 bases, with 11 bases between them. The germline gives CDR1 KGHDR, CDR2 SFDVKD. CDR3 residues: CATSDLAGAVTGELFF. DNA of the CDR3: TGTGCCACCAGTGATTTGGCAGGTGCGGTCACCGGGGAGCTGTTTTTT.

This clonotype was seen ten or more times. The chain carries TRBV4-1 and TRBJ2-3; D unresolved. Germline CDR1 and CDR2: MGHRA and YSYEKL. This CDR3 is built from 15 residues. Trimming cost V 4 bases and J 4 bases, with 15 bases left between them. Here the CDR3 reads CASSLSSFAPDTQYF. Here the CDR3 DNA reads TGCGCCAGCAGCCTTTCTAGTTTCGCCCCAGATACGCAGTATTTT.

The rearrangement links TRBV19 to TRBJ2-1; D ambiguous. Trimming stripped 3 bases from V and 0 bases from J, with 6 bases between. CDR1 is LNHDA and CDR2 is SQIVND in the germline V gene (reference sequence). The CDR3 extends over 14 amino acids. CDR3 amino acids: CASSIQGSYNEQFF. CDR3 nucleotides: TGTGCCAGTAGTATCCAAGGCTCCTACAATGAGCAGTTCTTC.

CDR3 residues: CSARERVPTEAFF. The CDR3 DNA reads as TGCAGTGCTAGAGAGAGGGTACCCACTGAAGCTTTCTTT. The rearrangement uses TRBV20-1 and TRBJ1-1; D unclear. V was trimmed by 0 bases and J by 4 bases, leaving 9 bases between them. Germline lookup yields CDR1 DFQATT and CDR2 SNEGSKA (reference sequence). The CDR3 covers 13 residues.

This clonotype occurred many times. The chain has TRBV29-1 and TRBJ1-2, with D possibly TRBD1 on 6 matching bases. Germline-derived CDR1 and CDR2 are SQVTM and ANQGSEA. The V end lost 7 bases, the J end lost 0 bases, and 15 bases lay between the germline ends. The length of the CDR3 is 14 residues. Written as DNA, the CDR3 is TGCAGCGCGGGGGGGGCGGCGACTAACTATGGCTACACCTTC. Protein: CSAGGAATNYGYTF.

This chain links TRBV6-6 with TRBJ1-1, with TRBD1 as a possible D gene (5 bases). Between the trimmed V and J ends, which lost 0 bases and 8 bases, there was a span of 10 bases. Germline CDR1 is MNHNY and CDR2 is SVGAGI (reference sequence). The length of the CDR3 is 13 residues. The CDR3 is CASSYSGEAEAFF. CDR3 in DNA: TGTGCCAGCAGTTACTCAGGGGAGGCGGAAGCTTTCTTT.

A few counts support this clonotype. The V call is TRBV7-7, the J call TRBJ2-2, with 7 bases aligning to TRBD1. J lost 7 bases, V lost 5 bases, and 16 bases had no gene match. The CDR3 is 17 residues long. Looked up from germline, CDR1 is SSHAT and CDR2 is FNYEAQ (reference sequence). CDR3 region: CASSPLLRTGGGGELFF. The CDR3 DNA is TGTGCCAGCAGCCCGTTACTTAGGACAGGCGGCGGCGGGGAGCTGTTTTTT.

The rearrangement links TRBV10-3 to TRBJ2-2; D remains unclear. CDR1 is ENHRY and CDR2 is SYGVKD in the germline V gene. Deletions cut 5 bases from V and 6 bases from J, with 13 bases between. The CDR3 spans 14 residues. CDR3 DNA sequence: TGTGCCATCAGTTCCCAGACGGGCTCCGGGGAGCTGTTTTTT. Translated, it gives CAISSQTGSGELFF.

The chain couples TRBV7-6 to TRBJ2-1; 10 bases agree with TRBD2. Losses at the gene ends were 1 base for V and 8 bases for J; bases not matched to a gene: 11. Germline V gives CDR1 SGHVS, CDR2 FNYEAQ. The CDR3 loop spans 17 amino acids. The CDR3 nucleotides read TGTGCCAGCAGCTTAGGGGCTAGCGGGAGCCTAGGAGATGAGCAGTTCTTC. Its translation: CASSLGASGSLGDEQFF.

The CDR3 reads CASSPRTVQSAFF. The CDR3 region has the DNA TGTGCCAGCTCACCACGGACAGTTCAATCCGCTTTCTTT. This rearrangement joins TRBV18 to TRBJ1-1, with D maybe TRBD1 (6 bases). Per the germline V gene, CDR1 is KGHSH and CDR2 is LQKENI. Trimming stripped 1 base from V and 11 bases from J, with 14 bases between. The CDR3 loop spans 13 amino acids.